These 6 T cell receptor beta chains share one sample of origin, sequenced in a study of cytomegalovirus exposure and HLA in healthy donors. The PCR was carried out with 60 Vbeta primers and 13 Jbeta primers. Data came from immunoSEQ multiplex PCR; TCRdb stores just in-frame clones and leaves some out. The sample lists approximately 120,000 clones; roughly 81% were seen once. Specimen: PBMCs. These receptor sequences come from a woman in her twenties or thirties in good health and CMV-seronegative.

This chain links TRBV2 with TRBJ1-2; the match to TRBD1 covers 9 bases. V lost 7 bases to trimming and J lost 8 bases; unmatched junction nucleotides: 8. Germline CDR1 reads SNHLY; CDR2 reads FYNNEI. The CDR3 runs to 13 residues. DNA of the CDR3: TGTGCCAGCAATAGGGACAGGGTGGCCGGCTACACCTTC. Translated: CASNRDRVAGYTF.

The J gene is TRBJ1-6, the V gene TRBV5-1; 7 nucleotides line up with TRBD1. Germline CDR1 SGHRS, CDR2 YFSETQ. The length of the CDR3 is 16 residues. J lost 6 bases, V lost 0 bases, and 6 bases had no gene match. CDR3 amino acids: CASSLEPGGTNSPLHF. DNA for the CDR3: TGCGCCAGCAGCTTGGAGCCAGGGGGAACTAATTCACCCCTCCACTTT.

V and J are TRBV15 and TRBJ2-7; TRBD1 might be the D (6 bases). Trimming took 4 bases from V and 0 from J, leaving 10 bases between them. Germline CDR1 reads LNHNV; CDR2 reads YYDKDF (reference sequence). This CDR3 comprises 14 residues. The CDR3 DNA reads as TGTGCCACCAGCATCGGGGACACCTCCTACGAGCAGTACTTC. Residues: CATSIGDTSYEQYF. The variable domain in full, completed from reference TRBV15 and TRBJ2-7, reads DAMVIQNPRYQVTQFGKPVTLSCSQTLNHNVMYWYQQKSSQAPKLLFHYYDKDFNNEADTPDNFQSRRPNTSFCFLDIRSPGLGDTAMYLCATSIGDTSYEQYFGPGTRLTVT.

The chain uses TRBV4-1 and TRBJ1-1; 8 bases agree with TRBD1. V lost 4 bases, J lost 10 bases, and 11 bases stayed unmatched. Germline V gene data show CDR1 as MGHRA and CDR2 as YSYEKL. CDR3 length: 14 residues. The DNA of the CDR3 is TGCGCCAGCAGCCCCAGGGGGCAGGGGAACGTAGCTTTCTTT. The encoded protein is CASSPRGQGNVAFF.

V is TRBV19 and J is TRBJ2-7; 12 bases match TRBD2. This CDR3 is 16 amino acids long. Germline loops: CDR1 LNHDA, CDR2 SQIVND (reference sequence). Trimming at V came to 6 bases and at J to 3 bases, leaving 9 bases not matched to a gene. Here the CDR3 reads CASSLAGGPRNYEQYF. CDR3 nucleotide sequence: TGTGCCAGTAGCCTAGCGGGAGGGCCCCGGAACTACGAGCAGTACTTC.

The chain couples TRBV19 to TRBJ1-5; 7 bases are shared with TRBD1. Germline values: CDR1 LNHDA, CDR2 SQIVND (reference sequence). The V gene end was trimmed by 8 bases and the J gene end by 4 bases; junction bases not matched to a gene: 8. The length of the CDR3 is 14 residues. The CDR3 protein is CASARQGHNQPQHF. CDR3 in DNA: TGTGCCAGTGCACGACAGGGCCATAATCAGCCCCAGCATTTT.